This T cell receptor beta chain emerged from a study of a mutant IDH1 vaccine in newly diagnosed glioma. Study-level information: Patients were given eight vaccinations, scheduled in weeks 1, 3, 5, 7, 11, 15, 19 and 23. Findings of the study overall: Researchers report vaccine-induced immune responses in 80% to 95% of patients.

Method: immunoSEQ multiplex PCR; TCRdb's copy keeps in-frame clones and lacks some. The table records tens of thousands of clones, under 90% of them present only once. Of note for this clone: Its antigen remains unknown.

This sample's time point: week 23, last vaccination. Every vaccine dose comprised 300 ug of mutant IDH1 20-mer peptide plus topical imiquimod. Those who donated had recent WHO grade 3 or 4 IDH1-mutant, ATRX-lost astrocytomas. Source: PBMCs, taken from a glioma patient whose treatment included an IDH1 peptide vaccine. The source of this sequence is a man younger than 30 with glioma.

This chain's CDR3 is CASIQGSGNTIYF. The CDR3 DNA reads as TGTGCCAGCATACAGGGTTCTGGAAACACCATATATTTT. The chain links TRBV7-9 to TRBJ1-3; the D gene is possibly TRBD1 (6 bases). Per the germline V gene, CDR1 is SEHNR and CDR2 is FQNEAQ (reference sequence). The V and J ends lost 7 bases and 1 base respectively, with 8 bases between them. The CDR3 totals 13 residues.